Each of the 13 T cell receptor beta chains below was sequenced from the same sample in a study of control samples from healthy donors and cancer patients. Assay: immunoSEQ multiplex PCR; the TCRdb copy retains only in-frame clones and omits some. This table has more than 95,000 clones, about four fifths appearing once. The material sequenced was blood. These receptors were obtained from a woman in her 50s in good health.

The chain links TRBV18 to TRBJ2-1, with 8 nucleotides matching TRBD1. Germline-derived CDR1 and CDR2 are KGHSH and LQKENI. The V and J ends lost 3 bases and 1 base, in that order; junction bases with no gene match: 5. CDR3 size: 16 residues. The CDR3: CASSPLTGESYNEQFF. The CDR3 coding sequence is TGTGCCAGCTCACCCTTGACAGGGGAGTCCTACAATGAGCAGTTCTTC. The variable domain in full, completed from reference TRBV18 and TRBJ2-1, reads NAGVMQNPRHLVRRRGQEARLRCSPMKGHSHVYWYRQLPEEGLKFMVYLQKENIIDESGMPKERFSAEFPKEGPSILRIQQVVRGDSAAYFCASSPLTGESYNEQFFGPGTRLTVL.

The chain recombines TRBV10-3 with TRBJ2-7, with 10 bases fitting TRBD2. The CDR3 has 14 residues. V lost 2 bases, J lost 3 bases, and 1 base stayed unmatched. Germline lookup yields CDR1 ENHRY and CDR2 SYGVKD. The CDR3 region is CAISEVAGGYEQYF. As DNA, the CDR3 is TGTGCCATCAGTGAGGTAGCGGGGGGCTACGAGCAGTACTTC.

The chain uses TRBV18 and TRBJ1-1; D not certain. CDR1 is KGHSH and CDR2 is LQKENI in the germline V gene. The CDR3 loop spans 13 amino acids. Trimming pared 1 base from V and 2 bases from J, leaving 5 bases between. CDR3 nucleotides: TGTGCCAGCTCACCACGTATTAACACTGAAGCTTTCTTT. As protein: CASSPRINTEAFF.

This clone has a single count. This chain joins TRBV6-1 and TRBJ2-7, with 7 bases fitting TRBD1. CDR3 length: 16 residues. Trimming cost V 0 bases and J 0 bases; bases outside gene matches: 5. Germline CDR1 is MNHNS and CDR2 is SASEGT. The CDR3 region has the DNA TGTGCCAGCAGTGAAGCGCTGACAGGGAGCTCCTACGAGCAGTACTTC. It yields the protein CASSEALTGSSYEQYF.

Notes on this clone: An end of the junction differs from the germline gene, which may be a read error. In DNA, the CDR3 is TGTGCCACCAGTGACTCTTCAGGCGGACAGTTCCGGTACTCTTTC. Translation: CATSDSSGGQFRYSF. The V gene is TRBV24-1, the J gene TRBJ1-2, with D tentatively TRBD1 (6 bases). Germline V gene sequence: CDR1 KGHDR, CDR2 SFDVKD. This CDR3 contains 15 residues.

V usage is TRBV10-3 and J usage is TRBJ2-7; D not certain. This CDR3 is 15 amino acids long. V was pared by 2 bases and J by 2 bases, with 13 bases between. Per germline, CDR1 ENHRY and CDR2 SYGVKD. The CDR3 DNA reads as TGTGCCATCAGTGAGGACCCCTCGACCACCTACGAGCAGTACTTC. It translates to CAISEDPSTTYEQYF.

The rearrangement joins TRBV28 to TRBJ2-5; the match to TRBD2 covers 7 bases. V was clipped by 5 bases and J by 9 bases; unmatched bases: 9. The CDR3 contains 13 residues. Germline V lookup: CDR1 MDHEN, CDR2 SYDVKM. CDR3 bases: TGTGCCAGCAGTCCCGGCGGGGGACCCGCCCAGTACTTC. Protein sequence: CASSPGGGPAQYF.

This clone appeared a single time. The chain couples TRBV27 to TRBJ2-5; 10 bases line up with TRBD1. With 5 bases clipped from V and 4 bases from J, the junction kept 10 bases outside the gene matches. CDR1 is MNHEY and CDR2 is SMNVEV in the germline V gene (reference sequence). This CDR3 is 16 amino acids long. CDR3 bases: TGTGCCAGCAGTAACCGACAGGGGGCAGGGGTAGAGACCCAGTACTTC. It is translated as CASSNRQGAGVETQYF.

The CDR3 here is CASSPPTSKQYF. CDR3 nucleotide sequence: TGTGCCAGCTCACCACCTACCTCCAAGCAGTACTTC. The J gene is TRBJ2-7, the V gene TRBV18; D gene uncertain. V was pared by 0 bases and J by 8 bases, with 8 bases between. Germline CDR1 reads KGHSH; CDR2 reads LQKENI. There are 12 residues in the CDR3.

The V and J genes are TRBV14 and TRBJ1-4; no clear D gene. The CDR3 spans 18 residues. CDR1 is SGHDN and CDR2 is FVKESK in the germline V gene. Trimming removed 4 bases at V and 1 base at J, with 19 bases between. This CDR3 reads CASSRTRRREETNEKLFF. Written as DNA, the CDR3 is TGTGCCAGCAGCCGTACAAGAAGAAGGGAGGAAACTAATGAAAAACTGTTTTTT.

This chain links TRBV4-2 with TRBJ1-1; D unresolved. Germline CDR1 and CDR2: LGHNA and YNFKEQ. Trimming left V 0 bases short and J 0 bases short, with 5 bases between. This CDR3 has 14 residues. CDR3 sequence reads: CASSQEDMNTEAFF. In nucleotides, the CDR3 is TGTGCCAGCAGCCAAGAGGATATGAACACTGAAGCTTTCTTT.

The chain combines TRBV28 with TRBJ2-1; TRBD1 aligns across 7 bases. J was trimmed by 1 base and V by 4 bases; bases with no gene match: 1. The CDR3 runs to 14 residues. The germline V gene has CDR1 MDHEN and CDR2 SYDVKM. CDR3 protein: CASSYRGSYNEQFF. The CDR3, as DNA: TGTGCCAGCAGTTACAGGGGTTCCTACAATGAGCAGTTCTTC. The whole variable domain, filled in from reference TRBV28 and TRBJ2-1, reads DVKVTQSSRYLVKRTGEKVFLECVQDMDHENMFWYRQDPGLGLRLIYFSYDVKMKEKGDIPEGYSVSREKKERFSLILESASTNQTSMYLCASSYRGSYNEQFFGPGTRLTVL.

The chain recombines TRBV11-3 with TRBJ1-6; D is possibly TRBD1 (6 bases). The CDR3 totals 17 residues. Trimming removed 5 bases at V and 7 bases at J, with 21 bases between. CDR1 is SGHNT, CDR2 YENEEA, per germline. The CDR3 DNA follows: TGTGCCAGCAGCCTGGTTGGGGGCACGGAACCGAATTCACCCCTCCACTTT. This encodes CASSLVGGTEPNSPLHF. Filled out from reference TRBV11-3 and TRBJ1-6, the complete variable domain reads EAGVVQSPRYKIIEKKQPVAFWCNPISGHNTLYWYLQNLGQGPELLIRYENEEAVDDSQLPKDRFSAERLKGVDSTLKIQPAELGDSAVYLCASSLVGGTEPNSPLHFGNGTRLTVT.